These 32 T cell receptor beta chains were sequenced from one sample in a study of T cells in Graves' hyperthyroidism and ophthalmopathy. It was RNA transcripts that yielded the amplified TCR beta CDR3 regions. The HTBI set primed first-round TCR CDR3 RT-PCR. MiXCR, applied by TCRdb to the multiplex PCR reads, yields one record per CDR3 protein. The table lists 700,000 or so distinct CDR3 sequences, about 14% of them singletons. Specimen: blood. The receptor set was obtained from a woman in her forties or fifties with Graves' ophthalmopathy.

The chain has TRBV20-1 and TRBJ1-5, with 7 bases identical to TRBD1. The germline CDR1 and CDR2 sequences are DFQATT and SNEGSKA (reference sequence). This CDR3 has 15 residues. The trim removed 1 base at V and 4 bases at J, leaving 7 bases unmatched. The CDR3 is CSARGENRGNQPQHF. The CDR3 DNA sequence: TGCAGTGCTAGAGGTGAAAACAGGGGTAATCAGCCCCAGCATTTT.

The chain uses TRBV28 and TRBJ2-2; possibly TRBD2 for D (6 bases). In germline, CDR1 is MDHEN, CDR2 SYDVKM. V lost 8 bases and J lost 0, with 10 bases in between. The CDR3 covers 14 residues. In DNA form, the CDR3 reads TGTGCCAGCGGACCTAGCGCGAACACCGGGGAGCTGTTTTTT. Amino acids: CASGPSANTGELFF.

As for this clonotype: At one end, the junction sequence differs from germline, possibly due to a read error. The chain links TRBV5-1 to TRBJ2-1; TRBD2 matches at 12 bases. The CDR3 runs to 17 residues. Germline values: CDR1 SGHRS, CDR2 YFSETQ. This CDR3 reads CASSLGLAGGPYSEQFF. DNA of the CDR3: TGCGCCAGCAGCTTGGGGCTAGCGGGAGGGCCCTACAGTGAGCAGTTCTTC.

As concerns this clonotype: A much bigger clone sits one base away, suggesting this may be a read error. The chain has TRBV6-2 or TRBV6-3 and TRBJ1-1; D remains ambiguous. CDR1 is MNHEY and CDR2 is SVGEGT in the germline V gene. The CDR3 sequence is 11 residues long. The CDR3, as DNA: TGTGCCAGTTTGGTGGGCACTGAAGCTTCCTTT. Protein sequence: CASLVGTEASF.

The V and J genes are TRBV19 and TRBJ2-7; no clear D. The CDR3 has 13 amino acids. V lost 3 bases, J lost 3 bases, and 9 bases lay in between. Germline CDR1 reads LNHDA; CDR2 reads SQIVND (reference sequence). In DNA form, the CDR3 reads TGTGCCAGTAGTATGGAGAGAGGCTACGAGCAGTACTTC. It yields the protein CASSMERGYEQYF. Full variable domain (outside the CDR3, taken from reference TRBV19 and TRBJ2-7): DGGITQSPKYLFRKEGQNVTLSCEQNLNHDAMYWYRQDPGQGLRLIYYSQIVNDFQKGDIAEGYSVSREKKESFPLTVTSAQKNPTAFYLCASSMERGYEQYFGPGTRLTVT.

In its sample, this clonotype was seen a few times. The chain uses TRBV24-1 and TRBJ2-3; a weak D match, TRBD1 (7 bases). The length of the CDR3 is 16 residues. Per germline, CDR1 KGHDR and CDR2 SFDVKD. V lost 3 bases to trimming and J lost 0 bases, with 12 bases between them. DNA of the CDR3: TGTGCCACCAGTGATGGAGGGGGCGGGAGCACAGATACGCAGTATTTT. Amino acid sequence: CATSDGGGGSTDTQYF.

The gene calls are TRBV18 and TRBJ2-7; no definite D call. Germline CDR1 and CDR2: KGHSH and LQKENI. The CDR3 contains 13 residues. Trimming took off 3 bases at V and 3 bases at J, with 9 bases between the two ends. CDR3 protein: CASSPARDYEQYF. In nucleotides, the CDR3 is TGTGCCAGCTCACCCGCTCGAGACTACGAGCAGTACTTC.

The chain has TRBV6-1 and TRBJ1-2; possible D gene TRBD1, 5 bases. The germline gives CDR1 MNHNS, CDR2 SASEGT. V was clipped by 6 bases and J by 2 bases, with 13 bases between them. CDR3 length equals 14 residues. CDR3 sequence (DNA): TGTGCCAGCAGCCAGACAGAGGGAAACTATGGCTACACCTTC. Translating gives CASSQTEGNYGYTF.

In this sample, this clonotype turned up a few times. The chain employs TRBV7-6 and TRBJ1-2; D is possibly TRBD1 (5 bases). CDR3 length: 14 residues. Deletions cut 1 base from V and 8 bases from J, with 14 bases between. Germline lookup yields CDR1 SGHVS and CDR2 FNYEAQ. The DNA of the CDR3 is TGTGCCAGCAGCTTAGGAACAGGCTCGGGCGGCTACACCTTC. This gives the protein CASSLGTGSGGYTF.

For this clonotype: A read error may produce the germline difference seen at one junction end. This chain uses TRBV7-9 with TRBJ2-3; TRBD2 matches 7 bases. The CDR3 totals 19 residues. The germline V gene has CDR1 SEHNR and CDR2 FQNEAQ (reference sequence). CDR3 in amino acids: CTSSPQVRGSPTSTDTQYF. The DNA of the CDR3 is TGTACCAGCAGCCCACAAGTCCGCGGGAGTCCCACTAGCACAGATACGCAGTATTTT.

This clonotype has a count of ten or more. V usage is TRBV7-3 and J usage is TRBJ2-1; D may correspond to TRBD1 or TRBD2 (6 bases each). This CDR3 contains 16 residues. Germline CDR1 and CDR2: SGHTA and FQGTGA. Trimming shortened V by 1 base and J by 4 bases, and 14 bases separated the two germline ends. The CDR3 here is CASSLRGARPYNEQFF. For the CDR3, the DNA is TGTGCCAGCAGCTTAAGGGGGGCCAGGCCGTACAATGAGCAGTTCTTC.

This clonotype was seen many times. V is TRBV6-2 or TRBV6-3 and J is TRBJ1-1; D not resolved. Germline assignment: CDR1 MNHEY and CDR2 SVGEGT. V lost 2 bases to trimming and J lost 5 bases, with 15 bases between them. The CDR3 sequence is 15 residues long. The CDR3 loop is CASSYPHLGGTEAFF. Written as DNA, the CDR3 is TGTGCCAGCAGTTACCCCCATTTGGGTGGTACTGAAGCTTTCTTT.

This clonotype has at least ten counts. The V gene is TRBV20-1, the J gene TRBJ2-5; TRBD1 is a possible D gene (5 bases). CDR3 length: 13 amino acids. CDR1 and CDR2 from the germline V gene are DFQATT and SNEGSKA (reference sequence). V gave up 2 bases and J gave up 5 bases, with 12 bases separating them. CDR3 residues: CSARRAGWETQYF. In nucleotides, the CDR3 is TGCAGTGCTAGAAGGGCAGGGTGGGAGACCCAGTACTTC.

This clonotype showed up many times. The chain combines TRBV11-2 with TRBJ2-1, with 10 bases aligning to TRBD2. V lost 5 bases to trimming and J lost 4 bases; unmatched junction nucleotides: 5. Germline assignment: CDR1 SGHAT and CDR2 FQNNGV. The CDR3 runs to 15 residues. CDR3 region: CASSPQREGYNEQFF. The CDR3 region has the DNA TGTGCCAGCAGCCCGCAGCGGGAGGGGTACAATGAGCAGTTCTTC.

This clonotype was picked up many times. J is TRBJ2-7 and V is TRBV28; 9 positions agree with TRBD2. This CDR3 contains 15 residues. Germline V lookup: CDR1 MDHEN, CDR2 SYDVKM. Germline trimming cut 6 bases from V and 3 bases from J; bases unmatched to any gene: 9. The CDR3 reads CASSRSEAGGYEQYF. CDR3 coding DNA: TGTGCCAGCAGCCGCAGTGAAGCGGGAGGCTACGAGCAGTACTTC.

The chain combines TRBV6-2 or TRBV6-3 with TRBJ2-1; 9 nucleotides agree with TRBD2. V lost 0 bases, J lost 9 bases, and 6 bases stayed unmatched. The CDR3 is made up of 15 amino acids. The germline gives CDR1 MNHEY, CDR2 SVGEGT. CDR3 bases: TGTGCCAGCAGTTACTCGATGTCTAGCGGGATTGAGCAGTTCTTC. Its translation is CASSYSMSSGIEQFF.

This clonotype was seen repeatedly, ten times or more. V usage is TRBV10-3 and J usage is TRBJ2-5, with 7 bases identical to TRBD1. In germline, CDR1 is ENHRY, CDR2 SYGVKD. Trimming at V came to 6 bases and at J to 3 bases, leaving 13 bases not matched to a gene. The CDR3 contains 16 residues. This CDR3 reads CAISTRTGQIKETQYF. For the CDR3, the DNA is TGTGCCATCAGCACCCGGACAGGCCAAATTAAAGAGACCCAGTACTTC.

The sample holds a few counts of this clonotype. The rearrangement links TRBV20-1 to TRBJ2-3, with D uncertain. Trimming cost V 0 bases and J 3 bases, with 13 bases left between them. Germline V CDR1 and CDR2: DFQATT, SNEGSKA (reference sequence). This CDR3 comprises 15 residues. CDR3 nucleotides: TGCAGTGCTAGAGATGGATCTGGCTTAACAGATACGCAGTATTTT. Protein product: CSARDGSGLTDTQYF.

This clonotype has a count of ten or more. CDR3 sequence (DNA): TGCAGTGCACGCCTAACTAGCGTAGATTACAATGAGCAGTTCTTC. It encodes CSARLTSVDYNEQFF. V is TRBV20-1 and J is TRBJ2-1; 7 bases line up with TRBD2. Germline assignment: CDR1 DFQATT and CDR2 SNEGSKA (reference sequence). CDR3 length equals 15 residues. The ends lost 6 bases at V and 4 bases at J; junction bases unmatched: 12.

This clonotype showed up many times. The chain joins TRBV27 to TRBJ2-1; TRBD2 might be the D (5 bases). V was cut by 7 bases and J by 9 bases, with 10 bases left in between. The CDR3 spans 11 residues. Germline lookup yields CDR1 MNHEY and CDR2 SMNVEV (reference sequence). CDR3 sequence reads: CASTTGSEQFF. The DNA for the CDR3 is TGTGCCAGCACCACGGGATCTGAGCAGTTCTTC.

In this sample, this clonotype turned up a few times. This chain uses TRBV5-6 with TRBJ2-7; 7 nucleotides align to TRBD2. V gave up 0 bases and J gave up 5 bases; unmatched junction bases: 5. Germline lookup yields CDR1 SGHDT and CDR2 YYEEEE. CDR3 length: 14 amino acids. The CDR3 DNA follows: TGTGCCAGCAGCTTGGGCGGGAGTCTCCACGAGCAGTACTTC. It yields the protein CASSLGGSLHEQYF.

The chain is built from TRBV7-9 and TRBJ2-6, with D hard to call. CDR3 length: 14 amino acids. The V gene's germline CDR1 is SEHNR and CDR2 FQNEAQ (reference sequence). V lost 4 bases and J 5 bases, leaving 9 bases between the germline ends. CDR3 sequence reads: CASSSESWANVLTF. The CDR3 DNA follows: TGTGCCAGCAGCTCCGAAAGTTGGGCCAACGTCCTGACTTTC.

This clonotype was found a few times. This rearrangement joins TRBV19 to TRBJ2-1; 10 bases align to TRBD2. Germline CDR1 and CDR2: LNHDA and SQIVND (reference sequence). The CDR3 consists of 15 residues. The V gene end was trimmed by 2 bases and the J gene end by 9 bases; junction bases not matched to a gene: 7. CDR3 bases: TGTGCCAGTAGTATATCCCTAGCGGGAGTTGGTGAGCAGTTCTTC. It codes for CASSISLAGVGEQFF.

This clonotype came up many times. The J gene is TRBJ2-1, the V gene TRBV6-1, with D possibly matching TRBD1 (5 bases). V dropped 2 bases and J dropped 8 bases, with 13 bases sitting between them. This CDR3 has 14 residues. Germline CDR1 MNHNS, CDR2 SASEGT. CDR3: CASSELGRVDEQFF. The CDR3 DNA follows: TGTGCCAGCAGTGAACTGGGCAGGGTGGATGAGCAGTTCTTC.

This clonotype was detected only a few times. The chain uses TRBV5-1 and TRBJ2-1, with 7 bases aligning to TRBD2. The J segment lost 13 bases and the V segment lost 1 base, leaving 8 bases of the junction unmatched. The CDR3 runs to 13 residues. The V gene's germline CDR1 is SGHRS and CDR2 YFSETQ. The CDR3 spells CASSLTSALDQFF. CDR3 nucleotide sequence: TGCGCCAGCAGCTTGACTAGCGCCCTCGACCAGTTCTTC.

This clonotype was seen at least ten times. The chain is built from TRBV7-9 and TRBJ2-7, with 8 bases matching TRBD1. The germline gives CDR1 SEHNR, CDR2 FQNEAQ (reference sequence). J was trimmed by 2 bases and V by 3 bases; bases with no gene match: 9. The CDR3 length is 16 residues. This chain's CDR3 is CASSFGQGELAYEQYF. The CDR3 nucleotides are TGTGCCAGCAGCTTCGGACAGGGCGAGTTGGCCTACGAGCAGTACTTC.

V is TRBV5-1 and J is TRBJ2-3; 8 bases are a match to TRBD1. Germline loops: CDR1 SGHRS, CDR2 YFSETQ. This CDR3 contains 14 residues. After removal of 5 bases from V and 4 bases from J, the junction contained 6 bases not matched to a gene. In DNA form, the CDR3 reads TGCGCCAGCAGTCCAGACAGGGGCCCAGATACGCAGTATTTT. It is translated as CASSPDRGPDTQYF.

In the case of this clonotype: A much bigger clone sits one base away, suggesting this may be a read error. The rearrangement uses TRBV18 and TRBJ1-3; D is undetermined. This CDR3 region has 16 residues. Per germline, CDR1 KGHSH and CDR2 LQKENI. V dropped 1 base and J dropped 0 bases, with 10 bases sitting between them. CDR3 region: CASSPRVPSSGNTIYF. In DNA form, the CDR3 reads TGTGCCAGCTCACCACGGGTCCCGAGCTCTGGAAACACCATATATTTT.

This clonotype showed up just a few times. The J gene is TRBJ2-2, the V gene TRBV7-3, with D perhaps being TRBD1 or TRBD2 (6 bases each). Per the germline V gene, CDR1 is SGHTA and CDR2 is FQGTGA. This CDR3 is built from 15 residues. V was cut by 6 bases and J by 1 base, with 12 bases left in between. CDR3 nucleotide sequence: TGTGCCAGCAGTAGCGGAGGGGGGAACACCGGGGAGCTGTTTTTT. Its translation: CASSSGGGNTGELFF.

This clonotype came up many times. V usage is TRBV7-2 and J usage is TRBJ2-7, with 9 bases identical to TRBD2. CDR3 length: 14 residues. CDR1 SGHTA and CDR2 FQGNSA come from the germline V gene. The V segment lost 3 bases and the J segment 1 base; nucleotides outside the gene matches: 1. For the CDR3, the DNA is TGTGCCAGCAGCTTTGCGGGAGGGTCCTACGAGCAGTACTTC. It codes for CASSFAGGSYEQYF.

The chain uses TRBV20-1 and TRBJ2-3; 8 bases fit TRBD2. The germline CDR1 and CDR2 sequences are DFQATT and SNEGSKA (reference sequence). CDR3 size: 16 residues. V dropped 5 bases and J dropped 6; count of bases not matched to a gene: 16. CDR3 nucleotides: TGCAGTGCTCCCCCCCCCCTAGCGGGTGGCGGTGATACGCAGTATTTT. It is translated as CSAPPPLAGGGDTQYF.

This chain links TRBV5-1 with TRBJ2-7, with D perhaps matching TRBD2 (6 bases). Germline CDR1 reads SGHRS; CDR2 reads YFSETQ. V lost 4 bases, J lost 5 bases, and 16 bases lay in between. The CDR3 has 14 amino acids. The CDR3 DNA sequence: TGCGCCAGCAGCGCTGGGGCGGGGTCCCACGAGCAGTACTTC. This sequence encodes CASSAGAGSHEQYF. The entire variable domain, with the rest obtained from reference TRBV5-1 and TRBJ2-7, is as follows: KAGVTQTPRYLIKTRGQQVTLSCSPISGHRSVSWYQQTPGQGLQFLFEYFSETQRNKGNFPGRFSGRQFSNSRSEMNVSTLELGDSALYLCASSAGAGSHEQYFGPGTRLTVT.